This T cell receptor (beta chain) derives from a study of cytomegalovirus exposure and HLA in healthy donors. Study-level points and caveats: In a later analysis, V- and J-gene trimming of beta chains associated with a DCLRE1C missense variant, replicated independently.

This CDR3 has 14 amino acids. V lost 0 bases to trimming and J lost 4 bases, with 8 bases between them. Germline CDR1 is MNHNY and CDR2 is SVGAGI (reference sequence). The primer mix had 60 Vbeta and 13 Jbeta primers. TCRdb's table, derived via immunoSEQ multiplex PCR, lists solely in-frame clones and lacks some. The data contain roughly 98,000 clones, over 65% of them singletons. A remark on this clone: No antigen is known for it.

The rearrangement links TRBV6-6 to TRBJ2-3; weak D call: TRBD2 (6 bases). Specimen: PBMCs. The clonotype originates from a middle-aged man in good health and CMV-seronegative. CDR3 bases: TGTGCCAGCAGTTACTCGGAGGGAGCAGATACGCAGTATTTT. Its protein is CASSYSEGADTQYF.